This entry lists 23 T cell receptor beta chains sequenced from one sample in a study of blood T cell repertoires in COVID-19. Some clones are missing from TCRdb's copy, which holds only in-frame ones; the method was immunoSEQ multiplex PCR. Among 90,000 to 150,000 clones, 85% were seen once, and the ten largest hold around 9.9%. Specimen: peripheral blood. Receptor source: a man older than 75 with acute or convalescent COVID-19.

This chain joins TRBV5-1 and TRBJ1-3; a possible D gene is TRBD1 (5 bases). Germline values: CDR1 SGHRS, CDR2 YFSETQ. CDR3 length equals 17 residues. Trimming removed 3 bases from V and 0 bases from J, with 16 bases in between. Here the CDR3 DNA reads TGCGCCAGCAGCTCCCAGGGTCTGGCGAGCTCTGGAAACACCATATATTTT. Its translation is CASSSQGLASSGNTIYF.

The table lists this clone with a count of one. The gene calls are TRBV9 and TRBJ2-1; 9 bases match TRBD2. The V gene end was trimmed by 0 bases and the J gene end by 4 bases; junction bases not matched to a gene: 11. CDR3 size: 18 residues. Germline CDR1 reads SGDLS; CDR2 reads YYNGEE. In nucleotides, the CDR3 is TGTGCCAGCAGCGTAGAGGCGGGGGGGACGAACGAATACAATGAGCAGTTCTTC. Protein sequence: CASSVEAGGTNEYNEQFF.

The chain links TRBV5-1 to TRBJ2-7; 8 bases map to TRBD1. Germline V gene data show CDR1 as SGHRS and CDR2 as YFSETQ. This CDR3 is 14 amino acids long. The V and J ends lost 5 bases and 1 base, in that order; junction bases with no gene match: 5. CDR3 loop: CASSSTGESYEQYF. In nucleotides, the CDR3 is TGCGCCAGCAGTTCGACAGGGGAGTCCTACGAGCAGTACTTC.

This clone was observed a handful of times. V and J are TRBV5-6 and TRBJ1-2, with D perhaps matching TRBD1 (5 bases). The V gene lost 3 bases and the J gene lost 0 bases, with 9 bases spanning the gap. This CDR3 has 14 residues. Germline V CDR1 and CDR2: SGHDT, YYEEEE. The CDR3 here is CASSWGRANYGYTF. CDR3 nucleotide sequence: TGTGCCAGCAGCTGGGGCAGAGCTAACTATGGCTACACCTTC.

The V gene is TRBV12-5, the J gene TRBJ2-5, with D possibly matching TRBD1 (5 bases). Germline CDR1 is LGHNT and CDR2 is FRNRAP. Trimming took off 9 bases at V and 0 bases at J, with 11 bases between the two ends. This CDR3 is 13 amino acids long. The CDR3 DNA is TGTGCTAGCACCGACAGAAACCAAGAGACCCAGTACTTC. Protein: CASTDRNQETQYF.

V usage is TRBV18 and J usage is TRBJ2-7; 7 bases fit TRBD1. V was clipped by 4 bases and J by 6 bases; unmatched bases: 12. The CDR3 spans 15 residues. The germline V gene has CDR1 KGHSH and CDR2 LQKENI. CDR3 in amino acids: CASSLSGTVLGEQYF. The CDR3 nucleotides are TGTGCCAGCTCACTTTCCGGGACAGTACTTGGCGAGCAGTACTTC.

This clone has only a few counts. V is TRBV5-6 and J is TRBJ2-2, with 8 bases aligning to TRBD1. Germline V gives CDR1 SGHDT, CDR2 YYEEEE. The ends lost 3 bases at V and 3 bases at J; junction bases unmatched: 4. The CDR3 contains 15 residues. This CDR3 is CASSWTGKDTGELFF. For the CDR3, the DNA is TGTGCCAGCAGCTGGACAGGGAAGGACACCGGGGAGCTGTTTTTT.

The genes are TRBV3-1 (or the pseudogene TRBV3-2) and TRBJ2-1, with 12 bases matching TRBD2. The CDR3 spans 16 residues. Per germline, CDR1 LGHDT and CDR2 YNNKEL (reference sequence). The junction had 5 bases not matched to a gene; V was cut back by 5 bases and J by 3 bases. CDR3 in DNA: TGTGCCAGCAGCACAGGGACTAGCGGGCACTACAATGAGCAGTTCTTC. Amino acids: CASSTGTSGHYNEQFF.

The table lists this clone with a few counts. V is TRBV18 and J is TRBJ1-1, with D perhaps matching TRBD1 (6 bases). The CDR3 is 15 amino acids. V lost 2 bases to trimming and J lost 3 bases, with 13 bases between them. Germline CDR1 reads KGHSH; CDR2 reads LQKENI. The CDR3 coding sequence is TGTGCCAGCTCACCAGTTCTAGGGGGGGACACTGAAGCTTTCTTT. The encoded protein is CASSPVLGGDTEAFF.

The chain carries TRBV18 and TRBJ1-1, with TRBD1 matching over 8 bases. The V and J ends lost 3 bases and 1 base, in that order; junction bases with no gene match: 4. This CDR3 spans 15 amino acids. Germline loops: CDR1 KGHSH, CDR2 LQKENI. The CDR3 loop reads CASSPPQGANTEAFF. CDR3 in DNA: TGTGCCAGCTCACCTCCGCAGGGGGCGAACACTGAAGCTTTCTTT.

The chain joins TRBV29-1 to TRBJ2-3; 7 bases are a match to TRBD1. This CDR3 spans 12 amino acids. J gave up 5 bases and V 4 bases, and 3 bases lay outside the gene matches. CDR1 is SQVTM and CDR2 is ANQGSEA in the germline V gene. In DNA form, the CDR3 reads TGCAGCGTTGGGACAGGAGGAGATACGCAGTATTTT. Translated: CSVGTGGDTQYF.

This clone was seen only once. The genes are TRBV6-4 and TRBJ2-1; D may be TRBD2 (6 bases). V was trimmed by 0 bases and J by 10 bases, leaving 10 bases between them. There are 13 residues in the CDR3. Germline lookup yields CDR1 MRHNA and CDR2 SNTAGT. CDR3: CASSDSGRGEQFF. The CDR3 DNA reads TGTGCCAGCAGTGACTCGGGGCGGGGAGAGCAGTTCTTC.

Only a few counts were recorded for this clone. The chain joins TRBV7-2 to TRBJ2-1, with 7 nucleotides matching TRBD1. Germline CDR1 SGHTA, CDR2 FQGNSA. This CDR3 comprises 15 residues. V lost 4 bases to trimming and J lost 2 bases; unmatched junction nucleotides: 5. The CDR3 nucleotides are TGTGCCAGCAGCTCAAACAGGGGCGCCTACAATGAGCAGTTCTTC. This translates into CASSSNRGAYNEQFF.

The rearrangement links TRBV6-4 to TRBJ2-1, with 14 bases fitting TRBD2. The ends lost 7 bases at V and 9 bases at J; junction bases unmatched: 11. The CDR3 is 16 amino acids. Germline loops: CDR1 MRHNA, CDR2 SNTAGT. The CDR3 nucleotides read TGTGCCAGCAAGTTATCGGGACTAGCGGGAGATCTTGAGCAGTTCTTC. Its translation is CASKLSGLAGDLEQFF.

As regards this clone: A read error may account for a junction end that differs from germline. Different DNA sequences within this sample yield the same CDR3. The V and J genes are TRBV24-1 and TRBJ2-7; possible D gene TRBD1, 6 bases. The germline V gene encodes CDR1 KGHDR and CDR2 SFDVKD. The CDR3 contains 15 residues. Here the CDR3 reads CATSDLHRVSYEQYF. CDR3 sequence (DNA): TGTGCTACCAGTGATTTGCACAGGGTCTCCTACGAGCAGTACTTC.

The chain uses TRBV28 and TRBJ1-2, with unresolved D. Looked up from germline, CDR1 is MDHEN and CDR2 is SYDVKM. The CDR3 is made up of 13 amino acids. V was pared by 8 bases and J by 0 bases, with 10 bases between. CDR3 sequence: CASGLHTNYGYTF. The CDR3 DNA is TGTGCCAGCGGCTTACACACTAACTATGGCTACACCTTC.

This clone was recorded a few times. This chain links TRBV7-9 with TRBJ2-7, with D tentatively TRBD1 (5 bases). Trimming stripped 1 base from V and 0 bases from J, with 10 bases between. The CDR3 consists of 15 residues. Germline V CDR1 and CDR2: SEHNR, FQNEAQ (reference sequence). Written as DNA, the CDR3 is TGTGCCAGCAGCTTAGAGGGGTTTTACTCCTACGAGCAGTACTTC. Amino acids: CASSLEGFYSYEQYF.

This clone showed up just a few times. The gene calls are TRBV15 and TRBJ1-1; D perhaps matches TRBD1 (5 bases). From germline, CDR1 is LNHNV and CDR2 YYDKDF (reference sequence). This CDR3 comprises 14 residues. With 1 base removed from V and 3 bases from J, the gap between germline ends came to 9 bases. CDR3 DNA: TGTGCCACCAGCAGAGGAGGAGGGGACACTGAAGCTTTCTTT. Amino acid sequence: CATSRGGGDTEAFF.

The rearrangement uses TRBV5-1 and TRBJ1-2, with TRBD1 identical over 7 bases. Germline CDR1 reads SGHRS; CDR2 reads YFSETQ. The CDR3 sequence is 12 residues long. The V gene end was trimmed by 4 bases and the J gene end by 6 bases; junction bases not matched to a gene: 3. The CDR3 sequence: CASSRTGDGYTF. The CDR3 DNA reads TGCGCCAGCAGCAGGACAGGCGATGGCTACACCTTC.

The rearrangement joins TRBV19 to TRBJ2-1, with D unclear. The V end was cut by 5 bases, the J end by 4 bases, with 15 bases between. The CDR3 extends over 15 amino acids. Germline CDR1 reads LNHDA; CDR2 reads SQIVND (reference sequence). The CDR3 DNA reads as TGTGCCAGTAGTCCCCACACGCGGAAATACAATGAGCAGTTCTTC. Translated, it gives CASSPHTRKYNEQFF.

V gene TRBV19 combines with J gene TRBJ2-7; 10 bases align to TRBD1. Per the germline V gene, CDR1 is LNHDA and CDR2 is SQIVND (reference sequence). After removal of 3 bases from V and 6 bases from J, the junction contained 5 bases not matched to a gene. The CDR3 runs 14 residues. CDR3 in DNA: TGTGCCAGTAGTATCGGGACAGGGGTTCTCGAGCAGTACTTC. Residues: CASSIGTGVLEQYF.

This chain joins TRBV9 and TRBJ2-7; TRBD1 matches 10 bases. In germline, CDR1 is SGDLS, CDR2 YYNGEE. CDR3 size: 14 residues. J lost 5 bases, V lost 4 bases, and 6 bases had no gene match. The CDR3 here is CASSLTGGVDEQYF. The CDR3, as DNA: TGTGCCAGCAGCCTGACAGGGGGCGTCGACGAGCAGTACTTC.

The CDR3 spells CASSLRGSGTDTQYF. For the CDR3, the DNA is TGCGCCAGCAGCCTCCGGGGGTCTGGCACAGATACGCAGTATTTT. The chain recombines TRBV5-1 with TRBJ2-3; possibly TRBD2 for D (6 bases). Germline lookup yields CDR1 SGHRS and CDR2 YFSETQ. The CDR3 spans 15 residues. V was pared by 4 bases and J by 1 base, with 13 bases between. Using reference TRBV5-1 and TRBJ2-3 for the parts outside the CDR3, the full variable domain is KAGVTQTPRYLIKTRGQQVTLSCSPISGHRSVSWYQQTPGQGLQFLFEYFSETQRNKGNFPGRFSGRQFSNSRSEMNVSTLELGDSALYLCASSLRGSGTDTQYFGPGTRLTVL.